This T cell receptor (beta chain) was profiled in a study of blood T cell repertoires in COVID-19. Study overall: The cDNA or gDNA used as material had been derived from T cells, B-cell-depleted T cells, or PBMCs.

Authors' analysis steps: The authors estimated nucleated cell counts from reference gene primer amplification. Clones were sequenced by immunoSEQ multiplex PCR, and TCRdb holds only the in-frame ones, with some missing. V and J calls and clone size are as listed in that table; D and trimming were resolved from the DNA. The sample shows about 130,000 clones, about 70% of them seen only once. V lost 2 bases, J lost 6 bases, and 14 bases stayed unmatched. Germline V gene lookup returns CDR1 MDHEN and CDR2 SYDVKM. The CDR3 contains 17 residues. This chain connects TRBV28 to TRBJ2-7; 9 bases line up with TRBD1. Specimen: peripheral blood. The TCR comes from a woman aged 65 to 85 with acute or convalescent COVID-19. CDR3 sequence (DNA): TGTGCCAGCAGTTTACCACGACTAAACAGGGGGCAGGGCGAGCAGTACTTC. It specifies CASSLPRLNRGQGEQYF.